These 31 T cell receptor beta chains originate from one sample sequenced in a study of blood T cell repertoires in COVID-19. Method: immunoSEQ multiplex PCR; TCRdb's copy keeps in-frame clones and lacks some. This sample has fewer than 250,000 clones, with around nine tenths found just once. The sample comprised peripheral blood. These receptor sequences come from a woman aged 40 to 50 who had recovered from COVID-19.

In its sample, this clone ranks as medium-sized. The rearrangement links TRBV7-8 to TRBJ2-5; TRBD1 might be the D (5 bases). V was shortened by 5 bases and J by 5 bases, with 12 bases between the two germline ends. The CDR3 sequence is 13 residues long. CDR1 is SGHVS and CDR2 is FQNEAQ in the germline V gene. CDR3 nucleotide sequence: TGTGCCAGCAGCCTCGGACAAGGGGAGACCCAGTACTTC. Translating it yields CASSLGQGETQYF.

J is TRBJ1-6 and V is TRBV11-2; a weak D match, TRBD1 (6 bases). The CDR3 contains 15 residues. V was pared by 1 base and J by 14 bases, with 18 bases between. Germline CDR1 reads SGHAT; CDR2 reads FQNNGV. The CDR3 region is CASSLGRQGFISLHF. The CDR3 DNA reads TGTGCCAGCAGCTTAGGACGGCAGGGGTTCATCTCCCTCCACTTT.

CDR3 amino acids: CASRDAQGANQPQHF. In DNA form, the CDR3 reads TGTGCCAGCAGGGACGCACAGGGGGCAAATCAGCCCCAGCATTTT. The V and J genes are TRBV6-5 and TRBJ1-5, with TRBD1 matching 9 bases. This CDR3 is built from 15 residues. With V trimmed by 6 bases and J by 4 bases, 7 bases remained unmatched. From germline, CDR1 is MNHEY and CDR2 SVGAGI.

The chain links TRBV7-2 to TRBJ2-2, with D possibly being TRBD2 (6 bases). Germline lookup yields CDR1 SGHTA and CDR2 FQGNSA. This CDR3 contains 14 residues. V lost 4 bases, J lost 2 bases, and 8 bases lay in between. The CDR3 is CASSSSVNTGELFF. CDR3 bases: TGTGCCAGCAGCTCTAGCGTAAACACCGGGGAGCTGTTTTTT.

The CDR3 DNA reads as TGTGCCAGCAGTTACTCGAACCCAGGTAATCAGCCCCAGCATTTT. It codes for CASSYSNPGNQPQHF. The chain employs TRBV6-6 and TRBJ1-5; no reliable D call. The CDR3 runs to 15 residues. V was pared by 0 bases and J by 4 bases, with 10 bases between. The germline V gene encodes CDR1 MNHNY and CDR2 SVGAGI (reference sequence).

The V gene is TRBV7-6, the J gene TRBJ1-1; possibly TRBD1 for D (6 bases). Germline V lookup: CDR1 SGHVS, CDR2 FNYEAQ. Deletions cut 1 base from V and 4 bases from J, with 13 bases between. This CDR3 spans 15 amino acids. The CDR3 spells CASSLGQGRGTEAFF. DNA for the CDR3: TGTGCCAGCAGCTTAGGGCAGGGGAGAGGCACTGAAGCTTTCTTT.

V and J are TRBV21-1 and TRBJ1-4; the table assigns TRBD1, which was not confirmed against the DNA. TRBV21-1 is a pseudogene locus. CDR3 length: 17 residues. Written as DNA, the CDR3 is TGTGCCAGCAGCAAAGAGGGCCGGGACAGGGTAAATGAAAAACTGTTTTTT. As protein: CASSKEGRDRVNEKLFF.

The rearrangement links TRBV12-3 or TRBV12-4 to TRBJ2-1, with a possible D match to TRBD1 (6 bases). The CDR3 is 13 amino acids. V was cut by 7 bases and J by 4 bases, with 11 bases left in between. The CDR3 coding sequence is TGTGCCAGCACGGACAGCGAGTACAATGAGCAGTTCTTC. It codes for CASTDSEYNEQFF.

The chain couples TRBV6-1 to TRBJ2-5; 9 nucleotides match TRBD2. J lost 5 bases, V lost 3 bases, and 10 bases had no gene match. Germline CDR1 reads MNHNS; CDR2 reads SASEGT. This CDR3 contains 16 residues. CDR3 DNA sequence: TGTGCCAGCAGTGACCCTGGCGGGAGGGCCATGGAGACCCAGTACTTC. Translated: CASSDPGGRAMETQYF.

With respect to this clone: The junction and the germline gene differ at one end; a read error may be behind it. The V and J genes are TRBV14 and TRBJ2-6, with no clear D. CDR3 length equals 16 residues. Germline-derived CDR1 and CDR2 are SGHDN and FVKESK. For the CDR3, the DNA is TGTGCCAGCAGTCAAGCGAGGAATACCCTGGCCAACGTCCTGACTTTC. Its protein product is CASSQARNTLANVLTF.

The chain uses TRBV12-3 or TRBV12-4 and TRBJ1-2, with a possible D match to TRBD1 (5 bases). Trimming took 3 bases from V and 4 from J, leaving 9 bases between them. This CDR3 has 13 residues. The CDR3 spells CASSLEGPYGYTF. The CDR3 DNA sequence: TGTGCCAGCAGTTTGGAGGGGCCCTATGGCTACACCTTC.

J is TRBJ2-5 and V is TRBV9; 8 bases match TRBD2. CDR3 length: 17 residues. Germline V gene sequence: CDR1 SGDLS, CDR2 YYNGEE. V lost 0 bases to trimming and J lost 5 bases; unmatched junction nucleotides: 12. The CDR3 DNA follows: TGTGCCAGCAGCGTAGGGGGGGCTAGCGGGTTCCGGGAGACCCAGTACTTC. It specifies CASSVGGASGFRETQYF. The entire variable domain, with the rest obtained from reference TRBV9 and TRBJ2-5, is as follows: DSGVTQTPKHLITATGQRVTLRCSPRSGDLSVYWYQQSLDQGLQFLIQYYNGEERAKGNILERFSAQQFPDLHSELNLSSLELGDSALYFCASSVGGASGFRETQYFGPGTRLLVL.

J is TRBJ2-2 and V is TRBV2; TRBD1 matches 11 bases. The V gene's germline CDR1 is SNHLY and CDR2 FYNNEI. This CDR3 contains 16 residues. The V and J ends lost 7 bases and 0 bases, in that order; junction bases with no gene match: 4. The CDR3 DNA follows: TGTGCCAGCATTCGGACAGGGGGCCCGAACACCGGGGAGCTGTTTTTT. This gives the protein CASIRTGGPNTGELFF.

The chain carries TRBV7-3 and TRBJ2-4, with D perhaps TRBD1 (6 bases). The germline gives CDR1 SGHTA, CDR2 FQGTGA. The CDR3 has 13 residues. Deletions cut 5 bases from V and 7 bases from J, with 12 bases between. CDR3 DNA sequence: TGTGCCAGCAGCCCTGACAGGAACAACATTCAGTACTTC. Amino acids: CASSPDRNNIQYF.

Turning to this clone: Other DNA sequences of this sample code for an identical CDR3. This chain uses TRBV12-3 or TRBV12-4 with TRBJ1-2; D may be TRBD1 (5 bases). V was shortened by 6 bases and J by 2 bases, with 10 bases between the two germline ends. The CDR3 runs to 13 residues. The CDR3 nucleotides read TGTGCCAGCAGCCTCGACAGAAACTATGGCTACACCTTC. As protein: CASSLDRNYGYTF.

The chain links TRBV5-1 to TRBJ1-2; possible D gene TRBD1, 5 bases. Germline lookup yields CDR1 SGHRS and CDR2 YFSETQ. V was shortened by 5 bases and J by 7 bases, with 18 bases between the two germline ends. The CDR3 is made up of 14 amino acids. CDR3 sequence reads: CASSAGEGLVGYTF. The CDR3 nucleotides are TGCGCCAGCAGTGCGGGAGAGGGGCTTGTTGGCTACACCTTC.

The chain combines TRBV4-2 with TRBJ2-7, with a tentative D call TRBD2 (6 bases). V lost 4 bases and J lost 7, with 26 bases in between. From germline, CDR1 is LGHNA and CDR2 YNFKEQ. The CDR3 has 17 amino acids. For the CDR3, the DNA is TGTGCCAGCAGCCCCCGTCTCGAGAGCCTAGCGCCAGTAGAGCAGTACTTC. It yields the protein CASSPRLESLAPVEQYF.

The genes are TRBV3-1 (or the pseudogene TRBV3-2) and TRBJ2-4; 7 bases align to TRBD1. CDR1 LGHDT and CDR2 YNNKEL come from the germline V gene (reference sequence). V shed 1 base, J shed 1 base, and the junction held 4 bases outside the gene matches. The CDR3 contains 16 residues. The CDR3 bases are TGTGCCAGCAGCCAAGCGTCACAGGGGGCCAAAAACATTCAGTACTTC. This translates into CASSQASQGAKNIQYF.

The table lists this clone with a count of one. V is TRBV30 and J is TRBJ1-4, with D unclear. Trimming removed 3 bases at V and 8 bases at J, with 13 bases between. Germline CDR1 GTSNPN, CDR2 SVGIG (reference sequence). This CDR3 is 13 amino acids long. CDR3 sequence: CAWRRWEGEKLFF. The CDR3 DNA reads as TGTGCCTGGAGACGGTGGGAGGGAGAAAAACTGTTTTTT.

The chain combines TRBV19 with TRBJ1-5; tentatively, D is TRBD1 (5 bases). The CDR3 extends over 15 amino acids. Germline values: CDR1 LNHDA, CDR2 SQIVND (reference sequence). Trimming pared 7 bases from V and 4 bases from J, leaving 17 bases between. CDR3 nucleotide sequence: TGTGCCAGTACTCCGAGGTCGCGGGGGAATCAGCCCCAGCATTTT. It yields the protein CASTPRSRGNQPQHF.

The chain uses TRBV5-6 and TRBJ1-2, with D tentatively TRBD1 (6 bases). CDR3 length: 13 residues. V was pared by 4 bases and J by 5 bases, with 12 bases between. Germline assignment: CDR1 SGHDT and CDR2 YYEEEE. The CDR3 loop is CASSPSGEYGYTF. CDR3 coding DNA: TGTGCCAGCAGCCCTTCAGGGGAATATGGCTACACCTTC.

The chain links TRBV4-1 to TRBJ2-5; D possibly corresponds to TRBD2 (5 bases). The CDR3 extends over 15 amino acids. The V end lost 0 bases, the J end lost 3 bases, and 11 bases lay between the germline ends. Germline V CDR1 and CDR2: MGHRA, YSYEKL. The CDR3: CASSQDYVGKETQYF. Written as DNA, the CDR3 is TGCGCCAGCAGCCAAGATTACGTCGGGAAAGAGACCCAGTACTTC.

The rearrangement uses TRBV11-3 and TRBJ2-3, with TRBD2 identical over 15 bases. The ends lost 4 bases at V and 2 bases at J; junction bases unmatched: 4. In germline, CDR1 is SGHNT, CDR2 YENEEA. The CDR3 sequence is 17 residues long. CDR3 sequence: CASSSGLAGGDTDTQYF. The DNA of the CDR3 is TGTGCCAGCAGCTCCGGACTAGCGGGAGGGGACACAGATACGCAGTATTTT.

This chain links TRBV28 with TRBJ2-7; 7 positions match TRBD1. This CDR3 contains 17 residues. Germline V gives CDR1 MDHEN, CDR2 SYDVKM. The V segment lost 8 bases and the J segment 1 base; nucleotides outside the gene matches: 17. The CDR3 bases are TGTGCCAGCGCCCATCCAACGAACAGGGGCTCTTCCTACGAGCAGTACTTC. It translates to CASAHPTNRGSSYEQYF.

The rearrangement uses TRBV2 and TRBJ2-5; 7 positions match TRBD1. Trimming at V came to 1 base and at J to 2 bases, leaving 7 bases not matched to a gene. The CDR3 loop spans 16 amino acids. Germline lookup yields CDR1 SNHLY and CDR2 FYNNEI. The CDR3 DNA reads as TGTGCCAGCAGTGAAGGGCAGGGGGTAAAACAAGAGACCCAGTACTTC. It translates to CASSEGQGVKQETQYF.

This chain links TRBV28 with TRBJ2-1, with 13 bases fitting TRBD2. After removal of 9 bases from V and 6 bases from J, the junction contained 8 bases not matched to a gene. The CDR3 runs 15 residues. CDR1 MDHEN and CDR2 SYDVKM come from the germline V gene. In DNA form, the CDR3 reads TGTGCCAGGGAACTGACTAGCGGGAGGTGCAATGAGCAGTTCTTC. Translation: CARELTSGRCNEQFF.

This chain uses TRBV24-1 with TRBJ2-3; D ambiguous. Trimming stripped 6 bases from V and 0 bases from J, with 3 bases between. Germline CDR1 KGHDR, CDR2 SFDVKD. The CDR3 runs to 12 residues. The CDR3 region has the DNA TGTGCCACCAGTTCTAGCACAGATACGCAGTATTTT. This sequence encodes CATSSSTDTQYF.

The V gene is TRBV23-1, the J gene TRBJ2-1; 11 bases map to TRBD1. TRBV23-1 falls under the ORF class, with uncertain function. The trim removed 2 bases at V and 8 bases at J, leaving 11 bases unmatched. The CDR3 sequence is 17 residues long. The CDR3 nucleotides are TGCGCCAGCAGTCAAGTTACCACTGGACAGGGGGCATATGAGCAGTTCTTC. It encodes CASSQVTTGQGAYEQFF.

The chain has TRBV15 and TRBJ2-1, with 7 bases aligning to TRBD2. The trim removed 5 bases at V and 9 bases at J, leaving 16 bases unmatched. The CDR3 length is 16 residues. Germline V lookup: CDR1 LNHNV, CDR2 YYDKDF (reference sequence). The CDR3 region is CATSAPGGAGTVEQFF. CDR3 DNA: TGTGCCACCAGCGCACCTGGTGGAGCGGGGACCGTTGAGCAGTTCTTC.

The V call is TRBV15, the J call TRBJ2-4, with D tentatively TRBD2 (6 bases). Trimming took off 3 bases at V and 1 base at J, with 13 bases between the two ends. The germline CDR1 and CDR2 sequences are LNHNV and YYDKDF (reference sequence). The CDR3 is 16 amino acids. CDR3: CATSRGGGAAKNIQYF. CDR3 bases: TGTGCCACCAGCAGGGGGGGAGGAGCGGCCAAAAACATTCAGTACTTC.

This sequence joins TRBV2 and TRBJ2-7; 7 bases map to TRBD2. Trimming cost V 5 bases and J 1 base; bases outside gene matches: 8. CDR1 is SNHLY and CDR2 is FYNNEI in the germline V gene. This CDR3 has 15 amino acids. The CDR3 here is CASSIKGGVSYEQYF. Written as DNA, the CDR3 is TGTGCCAGCAGTATAAAGGGAGGGGTTTCCTACGAGCAGTACTTC. The full variable domain, rest sourced from reference TRBV2 and TRBJ2-7, is EPEVTQTPSHQVTQMGQEVILRCVPISNHLYFYWYRQILGQKVEFLVSFYNNEISEKSEIFDDQFSVERPDGSNFTLKIRSTKLEDSAMYFCASSIKGGVSYEQYFGPGTRLTVT.